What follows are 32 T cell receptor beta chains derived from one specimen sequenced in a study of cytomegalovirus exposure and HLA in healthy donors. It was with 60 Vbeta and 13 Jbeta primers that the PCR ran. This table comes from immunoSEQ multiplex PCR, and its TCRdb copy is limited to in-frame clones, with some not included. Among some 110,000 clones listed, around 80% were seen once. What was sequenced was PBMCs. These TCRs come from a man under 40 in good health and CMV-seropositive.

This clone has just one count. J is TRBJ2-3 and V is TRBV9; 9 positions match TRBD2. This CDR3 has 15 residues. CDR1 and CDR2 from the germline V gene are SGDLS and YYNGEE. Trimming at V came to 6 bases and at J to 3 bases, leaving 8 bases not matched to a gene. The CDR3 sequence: CASNPGGLATDTQYF. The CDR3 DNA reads TGTGCCAGCAATCCGGGGGGACTAGCAACAGATACGCAGTATTTT.

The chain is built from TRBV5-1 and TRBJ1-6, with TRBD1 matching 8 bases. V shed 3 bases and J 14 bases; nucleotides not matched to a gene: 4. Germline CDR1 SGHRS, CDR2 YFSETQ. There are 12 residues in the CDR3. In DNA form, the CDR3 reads TGCGCCAGCAGCTGGTCGGGACAGGCCCTCCACTTT. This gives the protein CASSWSGQALHF.

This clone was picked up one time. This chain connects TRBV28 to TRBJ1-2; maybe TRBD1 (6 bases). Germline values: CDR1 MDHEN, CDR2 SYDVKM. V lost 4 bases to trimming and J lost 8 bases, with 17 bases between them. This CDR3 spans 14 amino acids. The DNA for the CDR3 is TGTGCCAGCAGTTCGGAACAGGGAGTGGGAGGCTACACCTTC. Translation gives CASSSEQGVGGYTF.

The CDR3 nucleotides read TGTGCCAGCAGCCTAAGACTCCAAGACAACTATGGCTACACCTTC. Translating gives CASSLRLQDNYGYTF. The V and J genes are TRBV7-2 and TRBJ1-2; D not resolved. The CDR3 extends over 15 amino acids. Trimming left V 5 bases short and J 2 bases short, with 15 bases between. Germline V lookup: CDR1 SGHTA, CDR2 FQGNSA.

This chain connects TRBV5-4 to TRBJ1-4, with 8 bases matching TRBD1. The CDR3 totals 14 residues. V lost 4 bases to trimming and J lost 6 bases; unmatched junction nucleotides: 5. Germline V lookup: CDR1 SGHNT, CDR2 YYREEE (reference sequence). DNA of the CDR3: TGTGCCAGCAGCCAGTCGACAGGGGATGAAAAACTGTTTTTT. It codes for CASSQSTGDEKLFF. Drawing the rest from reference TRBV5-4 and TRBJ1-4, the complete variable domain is ETGVTQSPTHLIKTRGQQVTLRCSSQSGHNTVSWYQQALGQGPQFIFQYYREEENGRGNFPPRFSGLQFPNYSSELNVNALELDDSALYLCASSQSTGDEKLFFGSGTQLSVL.

CDR3 amino acids: CASSSRLAGGADTQYF. CDR3 coding DNA: TGTGCCAGCAGTTCCCGACTAGCGGGGGGCGCAGATACGCAGTATTTT. This chain joins TRBV27 and TRBJ2-3; 13 nucleotides agree with TRBD2. After removal of 4 bases from V and 4 bases from J, the junction contained 5 bases not matched to a gene. The CDR3 length is 16 residues. Germline CDR1 reads MNHEY; CDR2 reads SMNVEV (reference sequence).

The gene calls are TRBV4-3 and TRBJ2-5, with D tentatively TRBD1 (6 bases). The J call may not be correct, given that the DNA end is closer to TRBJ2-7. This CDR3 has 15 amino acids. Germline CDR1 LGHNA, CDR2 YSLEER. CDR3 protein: CASSQGGGQSYEQYF. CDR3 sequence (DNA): TGCGCCAGCAGCCAAGGAGGGGGACAATCCTACGAGCAGTACTTC.

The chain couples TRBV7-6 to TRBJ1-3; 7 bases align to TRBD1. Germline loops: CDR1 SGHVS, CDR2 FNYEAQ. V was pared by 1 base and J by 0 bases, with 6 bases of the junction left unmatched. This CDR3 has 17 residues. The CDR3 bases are TGTGCCAGCAGCTTAGTTCAGGGGGGAATCTCTGGAAACACCATATATTTT. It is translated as CASSLVQGGISGNTIYF.

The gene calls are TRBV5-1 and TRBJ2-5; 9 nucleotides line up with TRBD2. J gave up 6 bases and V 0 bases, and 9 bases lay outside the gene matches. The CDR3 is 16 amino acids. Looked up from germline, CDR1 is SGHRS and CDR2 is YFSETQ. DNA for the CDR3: TGCGCCAGCAGCTTGGGTACTAGCGGGCAAGGGCAGACCCAGTACTTC. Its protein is CASSLGTSGQGQTQYF.

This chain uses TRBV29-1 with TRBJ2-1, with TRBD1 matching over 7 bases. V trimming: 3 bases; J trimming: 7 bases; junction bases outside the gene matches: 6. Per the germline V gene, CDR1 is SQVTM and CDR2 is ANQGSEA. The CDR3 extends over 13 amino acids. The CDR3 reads CSVETGSENEQFF. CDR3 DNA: TGCAGCGTTGAGACAGGGTCGGAGAATGAGCAGTTCTTC.

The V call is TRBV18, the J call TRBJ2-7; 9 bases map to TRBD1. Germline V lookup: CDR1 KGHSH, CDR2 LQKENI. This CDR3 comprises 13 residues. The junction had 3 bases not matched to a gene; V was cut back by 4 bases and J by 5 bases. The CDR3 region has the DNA TGTGCCAGCTCACGGGGACAGGGTGACGAGCAGTACTTC. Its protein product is CASSRGQGDEQYF.

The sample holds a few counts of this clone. CDR3 sequence (DNA): TGCGCCAGCAGCCAAGATAACAGCGGGGGGCTAGAGGGCTACCCAGATACGCAGTATTTT. Protein: CASSQDNSGGLEGYPDTQYF. V usage is TRBV4-3 and J usage is TRBJ2-3; TRBD2 matches at 9 bases. V trimming: 0 bases; J trimming: 4 bases; junction bases outside the gene matches: 17. The CDR3 contains 20 residues. Looked up from germline, CDR1 is LGHNA and CDR2 is YSLEER.

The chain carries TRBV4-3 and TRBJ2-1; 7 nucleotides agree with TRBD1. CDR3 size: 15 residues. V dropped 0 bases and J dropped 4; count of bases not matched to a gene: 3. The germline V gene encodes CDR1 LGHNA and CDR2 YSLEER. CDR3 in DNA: TGCGCCAGCAGCCAAGACAGGGGGTTGTACAATGAGCAGTTCTTC. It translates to CASSQDRGLYNEQFF.

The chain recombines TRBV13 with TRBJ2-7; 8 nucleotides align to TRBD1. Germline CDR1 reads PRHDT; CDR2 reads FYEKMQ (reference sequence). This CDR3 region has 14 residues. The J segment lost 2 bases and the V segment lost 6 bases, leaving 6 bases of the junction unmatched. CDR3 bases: TGTGCCAGCAGTGGCAGGGGGCGCGCCTACGAGCAGTACTTC. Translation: CASSGRGRAYEQYF.

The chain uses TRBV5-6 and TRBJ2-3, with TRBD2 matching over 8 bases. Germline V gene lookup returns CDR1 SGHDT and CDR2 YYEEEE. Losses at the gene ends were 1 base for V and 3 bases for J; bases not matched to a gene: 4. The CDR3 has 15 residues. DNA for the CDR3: TGTGCCAGCAGCTTGCGGCTAGCGGGTACAGATACGCAGTATTTT. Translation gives CASSLRLAGTDTQYF.

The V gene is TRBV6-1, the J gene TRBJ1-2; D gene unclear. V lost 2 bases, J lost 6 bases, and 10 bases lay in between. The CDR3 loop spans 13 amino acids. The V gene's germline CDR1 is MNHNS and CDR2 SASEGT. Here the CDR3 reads CASSESVVNGYTF. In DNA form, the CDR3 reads TGTGCCAGCAGTGAAAGCGTGGTAAATGGCTACACCTTC.

The chain's CDR3 is CSVEDDLGRTRYSGANVLTF. CDR3 coding DNA: TGCAGCGTTGAAGACGACTTGGGGCGGACGCGGTACTCTGGGGCCAACGTCCTGACTTTC. The genes are TRBV29-1 and TRBJ2-6; a weak D match, TRBD1 (5 bases). Germline V CDR1 and CDR2: SQVTM, ANQGSEA. V was pared by 0 bases and J by 0 bases, with 21 bases between. The CDR3 contains 20 residues.

The DNA for the CDR3 is TGTGCCAGCAGTGGGGGGTCGTTATACGAGCAGTACTTC. Protein sequence: CASSGGSLYEQYF. V usage is TRBV27 and J usage is TRBJ2-7; D might be TRBD2 (6 bases). The CDR3 has 13 residues. Trimming cost V 5 bases and J 4 bases, with 12 bases left between them. Germline V gives CDR1 MNHEY, CDR2 SMNVEV (reference sequence).

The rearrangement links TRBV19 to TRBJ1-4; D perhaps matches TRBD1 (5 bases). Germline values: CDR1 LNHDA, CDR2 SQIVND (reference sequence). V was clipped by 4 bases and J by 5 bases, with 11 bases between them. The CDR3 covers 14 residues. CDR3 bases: TGTGCCAGTAGTACCCGGAGGGGAAATGAAAAACTGTTTTTT. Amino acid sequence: CASSTRRGNEKLFF.

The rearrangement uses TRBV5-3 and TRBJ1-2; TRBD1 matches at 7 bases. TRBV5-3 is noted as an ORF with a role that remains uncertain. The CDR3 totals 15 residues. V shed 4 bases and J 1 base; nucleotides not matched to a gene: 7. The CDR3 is CARSPGTAINYGYTF. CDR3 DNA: TGTGCCAGAAGCCCCGGGACAGCTATTAACTATGGCTACACCTTC.

The CDR3 region is CASSGDKGFFGYTF. CDR3 nucleotide sequence: TGTGCCAGCAGTGGGGACAAGGGTTTCTTTGGCTACACCTTC. This chain uses TRBV6-1 with TRBJ1-2, with a weak D call TRBD1 (6 bases). Trimming cost V 4 bases and J 7 bases, with 16 bases left between them. The CDR3 sequence is 14 residues long. Germline V gene sequence: CDR1 MNHNS, CDR2 SASEGT.

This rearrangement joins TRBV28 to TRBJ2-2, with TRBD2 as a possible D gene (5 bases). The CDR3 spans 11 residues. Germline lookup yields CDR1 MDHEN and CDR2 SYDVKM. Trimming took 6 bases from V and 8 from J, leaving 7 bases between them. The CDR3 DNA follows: TGTGCCAGCAGCCGGAGGGGGGAGCTGTTTTTT. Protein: CASSRRGELFF.

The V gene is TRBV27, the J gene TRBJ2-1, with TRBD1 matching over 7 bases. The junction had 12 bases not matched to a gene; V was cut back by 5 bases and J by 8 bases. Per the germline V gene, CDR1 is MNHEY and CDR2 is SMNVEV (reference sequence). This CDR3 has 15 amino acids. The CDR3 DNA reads TGTGCCAGCAGTGACCTTTCGACAGGGTTTGATGAGCAGTTCTTC. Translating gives CASSDLSTGFDEQFF.

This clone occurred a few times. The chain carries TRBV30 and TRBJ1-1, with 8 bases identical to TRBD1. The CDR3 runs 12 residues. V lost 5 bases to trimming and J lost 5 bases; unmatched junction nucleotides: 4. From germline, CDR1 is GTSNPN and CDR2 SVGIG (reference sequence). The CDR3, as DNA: TGTGCCTGGGGCAGGGGGCTAACTGAAGCTTTCTTT. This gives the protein CAWGRGLTEAFF.

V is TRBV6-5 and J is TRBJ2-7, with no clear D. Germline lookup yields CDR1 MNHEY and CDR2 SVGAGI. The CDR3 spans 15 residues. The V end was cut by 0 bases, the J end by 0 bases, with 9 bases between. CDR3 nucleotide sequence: TGTGCCAGCAGTTACTCCGGGTCCTCCTCCTACGAGCAGTACTTC. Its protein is CASSYSGSSSYEQYF.

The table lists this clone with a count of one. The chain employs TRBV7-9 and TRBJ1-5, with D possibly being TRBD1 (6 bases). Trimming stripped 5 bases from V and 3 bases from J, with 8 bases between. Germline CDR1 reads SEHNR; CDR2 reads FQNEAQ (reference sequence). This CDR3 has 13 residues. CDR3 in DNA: TGTGCCAGCAGCGGACAGCCCAATCAGCCCCAGCATTTT. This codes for CASSGQPNQPQHF.

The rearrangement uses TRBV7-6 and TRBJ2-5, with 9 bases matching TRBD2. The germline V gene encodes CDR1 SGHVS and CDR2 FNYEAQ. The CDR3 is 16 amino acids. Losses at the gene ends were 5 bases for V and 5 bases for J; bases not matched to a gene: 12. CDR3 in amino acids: CASSDPQAGGSETQYF. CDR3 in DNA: TGTGCCAGCAGCGACCCACAAGCGGGGGGATCTGAGACCCAGTACTTC.

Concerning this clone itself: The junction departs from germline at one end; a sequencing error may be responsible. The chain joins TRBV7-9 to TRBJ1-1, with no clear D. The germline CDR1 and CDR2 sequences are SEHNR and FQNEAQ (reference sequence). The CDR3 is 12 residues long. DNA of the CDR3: TGTTCCAGCAGCTTAGTCGACACTGAAGCTTTCTTT. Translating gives CSSSLVDTEAFF.

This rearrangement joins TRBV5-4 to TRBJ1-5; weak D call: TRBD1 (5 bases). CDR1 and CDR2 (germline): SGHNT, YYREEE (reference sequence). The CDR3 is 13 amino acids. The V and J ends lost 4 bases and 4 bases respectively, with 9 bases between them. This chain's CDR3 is CASSLGHNQPQHF. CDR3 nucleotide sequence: TGTGCCAGCAGCCTCGGACATAATCAGCCCCAGCATTTT.

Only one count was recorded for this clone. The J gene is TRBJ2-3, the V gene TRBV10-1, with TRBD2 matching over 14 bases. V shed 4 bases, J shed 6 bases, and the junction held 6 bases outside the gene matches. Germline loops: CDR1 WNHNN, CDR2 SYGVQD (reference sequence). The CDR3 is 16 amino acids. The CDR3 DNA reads TGCGCCAGCAGTGTCTCGACTAGCGGGGGGGCCGATACGCAGTATTTT. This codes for CASSVSTSGGADTQYF.

The CDR3 DNA reads as TGCGCCAGCAGCTTAGTGCGGGCAGATACGCAGTATTTT. This translates into CASSLVRADTQYF. V gene TRBV5-1 combines with J gene TRBJ2-3; a weak D match, TRBD2 (5 bases). Deletions cut 2 bases from V and 4 bases from J, with 8 bases between. The CDR3 spans 13 residues. Germline V CDR1 and CDR2: SGHRS, YFSETQ.

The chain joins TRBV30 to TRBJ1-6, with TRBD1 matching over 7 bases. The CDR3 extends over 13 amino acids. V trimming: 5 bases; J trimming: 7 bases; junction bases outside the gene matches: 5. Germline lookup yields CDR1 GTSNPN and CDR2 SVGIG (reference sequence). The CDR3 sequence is CAWAGQSNSPLHF. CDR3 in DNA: TGTGCCTGGGCGGGACAGTCCAATTCACCCCTCCACTTT.